This T cell receptor (beta chain) was obtained from a study of blood T cell repertoires in COVID-19. CDR3 length: 13 amino acids. The V end was cut by 0 bases, the J end by 5 bases, with 7 bases between. From germline, CDR1 is SGHDT and CDR2 YYEEEE. Profiled with immunoSEQ multiplex PCR; TCRdb holds only in-frame clones, not every one. The sample holds under 85,000 clones; around 80% are singletons and the top ten take 13%. This clonotype originated in a man aged 50 to 60 with COVID-19, enrolled during active disease. This chain links TRBV5-6 with TRBJ2-3, with unresolved D. Sequencing used peripheral blood. DNA for the CDR3: TGTGCCAGCAGCTTGGCCCTGAGAGATACGCAGTATTTT. Its translation is CASSLALRDTQYF.